This T cell receptor (beta chain) originates from a study of cytomegalovirus exposure and HLA in healthy donors. On this clone: Its antigen remains unidentified.

The CDR3 length is 14 residues. Looked up from germline, CDR1 is SGHTA and CDR2 is FQGNSA. The J segment lost 5 bases and the V segment lost 7 bases, leaving 5 bases of the junction unmatched. General study results and limits: Later analysis found that TCR beta chains associated with HLA were more clonally expanded than other, equally common chains.

The PCR was carried out with 60 Vbeta primers and 13 Jbeta primers. Profiling relied on immunoSEQ multiplex PCR, and the TCRdb table lists in-frame clones only, not all of them. The profile shows 80,000 to 100,000 clones, more than 75% of them singletons. The sample comprised PBMCs. This chain links TRBV7-2 with TRBJ2-5; 12 nucleotides agree with TRBD2. The source is a human donor in good health. The CDR3 protein is CASTLAGGPETQYF. CDR3 nucleotide sequence: TGTGCCAGCACTCTAGCGGGAGGGCCGGAGACCCAGTACTTC.